These 32 T cell receptor beta chains came from one sample sequenced in a study of T cells after yellow fever vaccination. TCRdb ran MiXCR on the 5' RACE reads and lists one entry per CDR3 protein. Of approximately 160,000 distinct CDR3 sequences listed, roughly 6.4% were seen once; the top ten hold approximately 3%. This material consisted of CD4+ T cells sorted from PBMCs, taken on the day of the first yellow fever vaccination. These receptors all stem from a man between 18 and 29 years old who received the YFV17D yellow fever vaccine.

In its sample, this clonotype was seen many times. The chain employs TRBV7-2 and TRBJ2-3, with D perhaps assigned TRBD1 or TRBD2 (5 bases each). Trimming removed 2 bases at V and 2 bases at J, with 17 bases between. CDR1 and CDR2 from the germline V gene are SGHTA and FQGNSA. There are 17 residues in the CDR3. Here the CDR3 reads CASSLSQKGPNTDTQYF. The CDR3 DNA reads TGTGCCAGCAGCTTATCTCAAAAGGGACCCAACACAGATACGCAGTATTTT. Full variable domain (rest looked up from reference TRBV7-2 and TRBJ2-3): GAGVSQSPSNKVTEKGKDVELRCDPISGHTALYWYRQSLGQGLEFLIYFQGNSAPDKSGLPSDRFSAERTGGSVSTLTIQRTQQEDSAVYLCASSLSQKGPNTDTQYFGPGTRLTVL.

The V call is TRBV7-8, the J call TRBJ2-5; D is perhaps TRBD1 (6 bases). Germline CDR1 reads SGHVS; CDR2 reads FQNEAQ. The CDR3 runs to 12 residues. Trimming stripped 7 bases from V and 5 bases from J, with 11 bases between. CDR3 in amino acids: CASTPGEETQYF. In nucleotides, the CDR3 is TGTGCCAGCACCCCAGGGGAGGAGACCCAGTACTTC.

This clonotype was recorded at least ten times. The chain couples TRBV3-1 to TRBJ2-3; D call uncertain. V dropped 1 base and J dropped 4 bases, with 6 bases sitting between them. The germline V gene encodes CDR1 LGHDT and CDR2 YNNKEL (reference sequence). CDR3 length: 13 amino acids. The chain's CDR3 is CASSQVNSDTQYF. CDR3 bases: TGTGCCAGCAGCCAAGTGAACTCAGATACGCAGTATTTT.

This clonotype was observed at least ten times. The chain couples TRBV7-9 to TRBJ1-1; no clear D gene. Germline values: CDR1 SEHNR, CDR2 FQNEAQ (reference sequence). V lost 3 bases to trimming and J lost 3 bases, with 8 bases between them. This CDR3 is built from 13 residues. The CDR3, as DNA: TGTGCCAGCAGCTTCGGCCAGTACACTGAAGCTTTCTTT. Translation: CASSFGQYTEAFF.

Ten or more counts support this clonotype. This chain connects TRBV7-3 to TRBJ1-1, with TRBD1 as a possible D gene (5 bases). The CDR3 is made up of 14 amino acids. Germline V gene lookup returns CDR1 SGHTA and CDR2 FQGTGA. Trimming left V 3 bases short and J 5 bases short, with 13 bases between. DNA for the CDR3: TGTGCCAGCAGCTTGTCGGCAGGGAGTACTGAAGCTTTCTTT. It yields the protein CASSLSAGSTEAFF.

This clonotype has a handful of counts. The chain has TRBV25-1 and TRBJ1-4; D gene uncertain. The CDR3 is 12 amino acids. Germline CDR1 is MGHDK and CDR2 is SYGVNS. Trimming left V 1 base short and J 8 bases short, with 5 bases between. CDR3 in amino acids: CASSESGEKLFF. CDR3 in DNA: TGTGCCAGCAGTGAATCAGGCGAAAAACTGTTTTTT.

This clonotype was detected only a few times. This chain links TRBV6-5 with TRBJ1-2, with 8 bases that match TRBD1. CDR1 and CDR2 from the germline V gene are MNHEY and SVGAGI. CDR3 length: 15 amino acids. V was pared by 2 bases and J by 0 bases, with 2 bases of the junction left unmatched. DNA of the CDR3: TGTGCCAGCAGTTACGCACAGGGGGCTAACTATGGCTACACCTTC. Amino acid sequence: CASSYAQGANYGYTF.

The J gene is TRBJ1-5, the V gene TRBV20-1; D gene ambiguous. The CDR3 extends over 12 amino acids. Trimming took 8 bases from V and 1 from J, leaving 9 bases between them. Germline-derived CDR1 and CDR2 are DFQATT and SNEGSKA (reference sequence). CDR3 DNA: TGCAGTTCTAAAGACAGCAATCAGCCCCAGCATTTT. It is translated as CSSKDSNQPQHF.

Comments on this clonotype: It may be a read error: a sequence one base away is much more abundant. This chain uses TRBV18 with TRBJ2-1; D unclear. This CDR3 spans 14 amino acids. Germline CDR1 reads KGHSH; CDR2 reads LQKENI. The CDR3 reads CASSPQASYNGQFF. The DNA for the CDR3 is TGTGCCAGCTCACCACAGGCCTCCTACAATGGGCAGTTCTTC.

This clonotype has only a few counts. DNA of the CDR3: TGTGCCAGCAGCCCCTTCGGGGGAACTAATGAAAAACTGTTTTTT. Its protein product is CASSPFGGTNEKLFF. The V and J genes are TRBV7-3 and TRBJ1-4; D is perhaps TRBD1 (5 bases). Germline loops: CDR1 SGHTA, CDR2 FQGTGA. The CDR3 covers 15 residues. Trimming left V 5 bases short and J 1 base short, with 11 bases between. The entire variable domain, with the rest obtained from reference TRBV7-3 and TRBJ1-4, is as follows: GAGVSQTPSNKVTEKGKYVELRCDPISGHTALYWYRQSLGQGPEFLIYFQGTGAADDSGLPNDRFFAVRPEGSVSTLKIQRTERGDSAVYLCASSPFGGTNEKLFFGSGTQLSVL.

V and J are TRBV29-1 and TRBJ2-3; D is uncertain. This CDR3 region has 13 residues. Germline V gene data show CDR1 as SQVTM and CDR2 as ANQGSEA. V was trimmed by 4 bases and J by 4 bases, leaving 12 bases between them. The CDR3 region is CSVGLLGADTQYF. The DNA for the CDR3 is TGCAGCGTTGGGCTCCTGGGCGCAGATACGCAGTATTTT.

The table lists this clonotype with a few counts. The gene calls are TRBV10-3 and TRBJ2-1; 11 bases map to TRBD2. Germline lookup yields CDR1 ENHRY and CDR2 SYGVKD. The CDR3 is 15 amino acids. With V trimmed by 10 bases and J by 5 bases, 10 bases remained unmatched. In nucleotides, the CDR3 is TGTGCCACCAGCCCCGTAGCGGGGGGGGACAATGAGCAGTTCTTC. Encoded protein: CATSPVAGGDNEQFF.

This clonotype has ten or more counts. The chain combines TRBV11-2 with TRBJ2-5; D gene ambiguous. This CDR3 has 12 residues. Germline values: CDR1 SGHAT, CDR2 FQNNGV. V was shortened by 4 bases and J by 5 bases, with 8 bases between the two germline ends. DNA for the CDR3: TGTGCCAGCAGCTACCTTCGCGAGACCCAGTACTTC. Translation gives CASSYLRETQYF.

In its sample, this clonotype was seen many times. The gene calls are TRBV12-3 or TRBV12-4 and TRBJ1-1; D is undetermined. V lost 3 bases and J 11 bases, leaving 13 bases between the germline ends. CDR3 length: 12 residues. The CDR3 DNA sequence: TGTGCCAGCAGTTTTATGACCGGGGAGGCTTTCTTT. This gives the protein CASSFMTGEAFF.

This clonotype was found many times. The chain recombines TRBV6-4 with TRBJ1-5; perhaps TRBD1 as D (6 bases). The CDR3 has 15 amino acids. V lost 3 bases to trimming and J lost 2 bases, with 11 bases between them. In germline, CDR1 is MRHNA, CDR2 SNTAGT. As DNA, the CDR3 is TGTGCCAGCAGTGAAAGTCGGGGGCGCAATCAGCCCCAGCATTTT. Translating gives CASSESRGRNQPQHF.

This chain joins TRBV7-2 and TRBJ2-5; 10 nucleotides align to TRBD2. Per the germline V gene, CDR1 is SGHTA and CDR2 is FQGNSA. The trim removed 6 bases at V and 6 bases at J, leaving 16 bases unmatched. The CDR3 spans 17 residues. Written as DNA, the CDR3 is TGTGCCAGCAGACCCCCCTCGATAGCGGGGGGATTGAAGACCCAGTACTTC. Translating gives CASRPPSIAGGLKTQYF.

In this sample, this clonotype turned up many times. V usage is TRBV24-1 and J usage is TRBJ2-1; 16 bases match TRBD2. V trimming: 3 bases; J trimming: 1 base; junction bases outside the gene matches: 5. The CDR3 covers 19 residues. CDR1 is KGHDR, CDR2 SFDVKD, per germline. CDR3 in amino acids: CATSDGTSGGEVSYNEQFF. The CDR3 DNA is TGTGCCACCAGTGATGGGACTAGCGGGGGGGAAGTATCCTACAATGAGCAGTTCTTC.

This clonotype was seen only a few times. The J gene is TRBJ1-2, the V gene TRBV11-2, with D unresolved. V dropped 0 bases and J dropped 4 bases, with 9 bases sitting between them. CDR1 and CDR2 (germline): SGHAT, FQNNGV. The CDR3 has 14 amino acids. The CDR3: CASSLEPGLYGYTF. As DNA, the CDR3 is TGTGCCAGCAGCTTAGAACCAGGCCTCTATGGCTACACCTTC.

This clonotype has ten or more counts. V is TRBV3-1 and J is TRBJ1-2, with 8 positions matching TRBD1. V lost 4 bases and J lost 5; bases outside the gene matches: 6. Germline-derived CDR1 and CDR2 are LGHDT and YNNKEL (reference sequence). CDR3 length: 14 residues. The CDR3 loop reads CASSPIQGVYGYTF. Written as DNA, the CDR3 is TGTGCCAGCAGCCCAATACAGGGGGTATATGGCTACACCTTC.

The table lists this clonotype with many counts. V is TRBV6-5 and J is TRBJ2-2; TRBD2 matches 11 bases. V shed 0 bases, J shed 0 bases, and the junction held 6 bases outside the gene matches. Germline CDR1 reads MNHEY; CDR2 reads SVGAGI. The CDR3 length is 19 residues. CDR3 in DNA: TGTGCCAGCAGTTACTCGAAACTAGCGGGGGATTCGAACACCGGGGAGCTGTTTTTT. Its translation is CASSYSKLAGDSNTGELFF.

In its sample, this clonotype was seen a few times. The chain uses TRBV7-2 and TRBJ1-6; 7 bases agree with TRBD1. The CDR3 covers 14 residues. The germline gives CDR1 SGHTA, CDR2 FQGNSA. The J segment lost 10 bases and the V segment lost 6 bases, leaving 9 bases of the junction unmatched. The CDR3 bases are TGTGCCAGCAGACCTACAGGGGTCGAATCACCCCTCCACTTT. This translates into CASRPTGVESPLHF.

This clonotype was seen many times. V and J are TRBV3-1 and TRBJ1-4; D perhaps matches TRBD1 (6 bases). This CDR3 has 15 amino acids. Germline CDR1 LGHDT, CDR2 YNNKEL (reference sequence). V lost 6 bases, J lost 7 bases, and 18 bases lay in between. The CDR3 nucleotides read TGTGCCAGCAGTCACGTGGGGGGCGATGGTGAAAAACTGTTTTTT. Amino acid sequence: CASSHVGGDGEKLFF.

The J gene is TRBJ2-3, the V gene TRBV18; 9 nucleotides align to TRBD2. The V segment lost 1 base and the J segment 3 bases; nucleotides outside the gene matches: 8. The germline V gene encodes CDR1 KGHSH and CDR2 LQKENI. There are 17 residues in the CDR3. CDR3 in DNA: TGTGCCAGCTCACCACGAGGGACAGCGGGGGGTACAGATACGCAGTATTTT. Protein sequence: CASSPRGTAGGTDTQYF. Full variable domain (outside the CDR3, taken from reference TRBV18 and TRBJ2-3): NAGVMQNPRHLVRRRGQEARLRCSPMKGHSHVYWYRQLPEEGLKFMVYLQKENIIDESGMPKERFSAEFPKEGPSILRIQQVVRGDSAAYFCASSPRGTAGGTDTQYFGPGTRLTVL.

This clonotype was found a few times. The gene calls are TRBV5-1 and TRBJ2-5; TRBD1 or TRBD2 may be the D gene (5 bases each). The germline V gene has CDR1 SGHRS and CDR2 YFSETQ. This CDR3 contains 16 residues. Deletions cut 0 bases from V and 1 base from J, with 13 bases between. The CDR3 coding sequence is TGCGCCAGCAGCTTGGGGGGTGCCGGGACCCAAGAGACCCAGTACTTC. Translated: CASSLGGAGTQETQYF.

The genes are TRBV18 and TRBJ2-5; D not certain. The CDR3 totals 15 residues. The germline V gene encodes CDR1 KGHSH and CDR2 LQKENI. V lost 2 bases, J lost 1 base, and 11 bases lay in between. CDR3 amino acids: CASSPGQTVQETQYF. As DNA, the CDR3 is TGTGCCAGCTCACCAGGGCAGACTGTCCAAGAGACCCAGTACTTC. The full variable domain, rest sourced from reference TRBV18 and TRBJ2-5, is NAGVMQNPRHLVRRRGQEARLRCSPMKGHSHVYWYRQLPEEGLKFMVYLQKENIIDESGMPKERFSAEFPKEGPSILRIQQVVRGDSAAYFCASSPGQTVQETQYFGPGTRLLVL.

In this sample, this clonotype turned up many times. V and J are TRBV27 and TRBJ1-1, with D uncertain. V was clipped by 6 bases and J by 2 bases, with 7 bases between them. The germline V gene encodes CDR1 MNHEY and CDR2 SMNVEV (reference sequence). CDR3 length: 12 residues. The CDR3 sequence is CASRRGNTEAFF. For the CDR3, the DNA is TGTGCCAGCAGGCGGGGTAACACTGAAGCTTTCTTT.

At least ten counts were recorded for this clonotype. The CDR3, as DNA: TGTGCCAGCAGTTACTCGTTACAGGAGACCCAGTACTTC. Translation: CASSYSLQETQYF. The chain has TRBV6-5 and TRBJ2-5; D is unclear. The V gene's germline CDR1 is MNHEY and CDR2 SVGAGI. This CDR3 region has 13 residues. Trimming took off 0 bases at V and 5 bases at J, with 7 bases between the two ends.

The sample holds a few counts of this clonotype. This chain uses TRBV4-3 with TRBJ1-5; 9 bases are a match to TRBD1. V dropped 1 base and J dropped 5; count of bases not matched to a gene: 9. CDR1 is LGHNA, CDR2 YSLEER, per germline. The CDR3 contains 17 residues. The CDR3, as DNA: TGCGCCAGCAGCCAAGCGGTCGGGACAGGGAGGGATCAGCCCCAGCATTTT. Amino acid sequence: CASSQAVGTGRDQPQHF.

The sample holds a few counts of this clonotype. The chain joins TRBV7-2 to TRBJ2-1, with D perhaps matching TRBD1 (6 bases). The CDR3 is made up of 13 amino acids. V lost 5 bases, J lost 2 bases, and 7 bases lay in between. CDR1 and CDR2 from the germline V gene are SGHTA and FQGNSA. In DNA, the CDR3 is TGTGCCAGCAGCAGGGACACCTACAATGAGCAGTTCTTC. Protein: CASSRDTYNEQFF.

This clonotype came up many times. This chain links TRBV6-6 with TRBJ2-7; D might be TRBD1 (5 bases). With 2 bases removed from V and 2 bases from J, the gap between germline ends came to 7 bases. Per the germline V gene, CDR1 is MNHNY and CDR2 is SVGAGI (reference sequence). The CDR3 has 13 amino acids. CDR3 loop: CASSYGAAYEQYV. The CDR3 DNA follows: TGTGCCAGCAGTTACGGGGCAGCCTACGAGCAGTACGTC.

This clonotype was picked up a small number of times. The chain recombines TRBV3-1 with TRBJ2-7; D may be TRBD1 or TRBD2 (7 bases each). CDR1 is LGHDT and CDR2 is YNNKEL in the germline V gene (reference sequence). Trimming took 2 bases from V and 0 from J, leaving 20 bases between them. The CDR3 loop spans 18 amino acids. CDR3 sequence: CASSQRFVAGDSSYEQYV. The CDR3 DNA sequence: TGTGCCAGCAGCCAACGGTTCGTTGCGGGGGACAGCTCCTACGAGCAGTACGTC.

This chain joins TRBV19 and TRBJ2-7; tentatively, D is TRBD2 (6 bases). Per germline, CDR1 LNHDA and CDR2 SQIVND (reference sequence). V lost 3 bases and J lost 0, with 12 bases in between. This CDR3 is built from 15 residues. CDR3 sequence: CASSIGLYNSYEQYF. CDR3 in DNA: TGTGCCAGTAGTATCGGACTATATAACTCCTACGAGCAGTACTTC.